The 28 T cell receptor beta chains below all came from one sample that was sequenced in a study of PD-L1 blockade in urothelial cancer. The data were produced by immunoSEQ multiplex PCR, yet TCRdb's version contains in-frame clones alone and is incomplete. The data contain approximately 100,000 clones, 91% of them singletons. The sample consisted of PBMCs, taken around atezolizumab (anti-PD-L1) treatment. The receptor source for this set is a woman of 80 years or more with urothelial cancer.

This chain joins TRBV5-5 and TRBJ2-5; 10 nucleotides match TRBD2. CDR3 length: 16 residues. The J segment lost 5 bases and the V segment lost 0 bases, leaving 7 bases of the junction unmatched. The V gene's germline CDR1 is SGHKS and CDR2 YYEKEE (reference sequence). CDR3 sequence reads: CASSLGDSGRWETQYF. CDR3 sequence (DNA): TGTGCCAGCAGCTTGGGAGATAGCGGGAGGTGGGAGACCCAGTACTTC.

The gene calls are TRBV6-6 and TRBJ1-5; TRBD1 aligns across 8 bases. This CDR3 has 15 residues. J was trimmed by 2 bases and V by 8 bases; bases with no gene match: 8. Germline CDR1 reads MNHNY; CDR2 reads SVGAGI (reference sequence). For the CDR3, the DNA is TGTGCCAGCGGCGCGACAGGGGCGGGCAATCAGCCCCAGCATTTT. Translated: CASGATGAGNQPQHF.

The CDR3 DNA sequence: TGTGCCGGCCGGGACTCCTCTGGAAACACCATATATTTT. Translating it yields CAGRDSSGNTIYF. The V gene is TRBV28, the J gene TRBJ1-3, with a tentative D call TRBD1 (5 bases). The V end lost 11 bases, the J end lost 0 bases, and 11 bases lay between the germline ends. The CDR3 consists of 13 residues. Germline V gene lookup returns CDR1 MDHEN and CDR2 SYDVKM.

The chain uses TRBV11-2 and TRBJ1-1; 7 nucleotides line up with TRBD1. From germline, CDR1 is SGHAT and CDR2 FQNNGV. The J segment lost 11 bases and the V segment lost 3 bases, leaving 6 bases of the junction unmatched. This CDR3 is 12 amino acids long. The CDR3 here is CASSFEQGSAFF. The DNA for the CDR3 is TGTGCCAGCAGCTTCGAACAGGGGTCGGCTTTCTTT.

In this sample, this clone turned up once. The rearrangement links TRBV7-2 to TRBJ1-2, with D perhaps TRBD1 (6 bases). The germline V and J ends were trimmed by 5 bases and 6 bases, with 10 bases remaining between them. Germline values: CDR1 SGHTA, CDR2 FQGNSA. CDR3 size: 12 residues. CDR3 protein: CASSQQGHGYTF. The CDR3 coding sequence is TGTGCCAGCAGCCAACAGGGACATGGCTACACCTTC.

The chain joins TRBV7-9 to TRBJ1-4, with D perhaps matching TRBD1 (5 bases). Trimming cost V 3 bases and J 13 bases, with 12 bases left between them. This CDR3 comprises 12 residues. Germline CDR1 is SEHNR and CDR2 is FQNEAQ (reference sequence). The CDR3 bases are TGTGCCAGCAGCTTTTCGACAGACAGACTGTTTTTT. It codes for CASSFSTDRLFF.

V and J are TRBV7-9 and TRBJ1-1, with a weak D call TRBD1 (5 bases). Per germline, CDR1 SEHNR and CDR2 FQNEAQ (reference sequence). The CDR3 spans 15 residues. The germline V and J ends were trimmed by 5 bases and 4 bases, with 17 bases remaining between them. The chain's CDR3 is CASSQQQVRGTEAFF. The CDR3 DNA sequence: TGTGCCAGCAGCCAACAACAGGTTCGAGGCACTGAAGCTTTCTTT.

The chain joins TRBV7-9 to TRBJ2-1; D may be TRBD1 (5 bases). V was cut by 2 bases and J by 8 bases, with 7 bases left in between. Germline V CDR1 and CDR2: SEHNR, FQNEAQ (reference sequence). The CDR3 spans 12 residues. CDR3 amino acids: CASSLLGDEQFF. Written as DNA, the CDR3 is TGTGCCAGCAGCTTACTAGGGGATGAGCAGTTCTTC.

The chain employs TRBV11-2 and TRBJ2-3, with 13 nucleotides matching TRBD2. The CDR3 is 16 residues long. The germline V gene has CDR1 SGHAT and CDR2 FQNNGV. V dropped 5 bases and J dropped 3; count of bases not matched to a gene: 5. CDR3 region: CASSTPLAGGTDTQYF. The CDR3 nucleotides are TGTGCCAGCAGCACCCCACTAGCGGGGGGGACAGATACGCAGTATTTT.

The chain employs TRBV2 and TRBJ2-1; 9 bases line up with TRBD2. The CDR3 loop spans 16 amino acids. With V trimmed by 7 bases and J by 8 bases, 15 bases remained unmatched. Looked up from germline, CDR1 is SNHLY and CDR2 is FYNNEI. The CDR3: CASTYRLAARGDEQFF. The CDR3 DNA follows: TGTGCCAGCACATACCGACTAGCGGCCAGAGGGGATGAGCAGTTCTTC. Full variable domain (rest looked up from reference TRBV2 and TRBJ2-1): EPEVTQTPSHQVTQMGQEVILRCVPISNHLYFYWYRQILGQKVEFLVSFYNNEISEKSEIFDDQFSVERPDGSNFTLKIRSTKLEDSAMYFCASTYRLAARGDEQFFGPGTRLTVL.

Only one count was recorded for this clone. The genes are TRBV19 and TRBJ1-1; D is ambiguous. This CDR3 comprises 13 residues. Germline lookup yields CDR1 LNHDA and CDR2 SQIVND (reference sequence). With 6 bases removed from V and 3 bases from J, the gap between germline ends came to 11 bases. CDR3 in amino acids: CASSIGVDTEAFF. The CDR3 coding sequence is TGTGCCAGTAGCATCGGGGTTGACACTGAAGCTTTCTTT.

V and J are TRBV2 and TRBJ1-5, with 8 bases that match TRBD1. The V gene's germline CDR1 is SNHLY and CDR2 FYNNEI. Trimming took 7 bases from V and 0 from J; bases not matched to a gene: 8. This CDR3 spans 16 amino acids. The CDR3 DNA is TGTGCCAGCACCGGGACAGGAGGTAATAGCAATCAGCCCCAGCATTTT. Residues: CASTGTGGNSNQPQHF. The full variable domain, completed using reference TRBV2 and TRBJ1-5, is EPEVTQTPSHQVTQMGQEVILRCVPISNHLYFYWYRQILGQKVEFLVSFYNNEISEKSEIFDDQFSVERPDGSNFTLKIRSTKLEDSAMYFCASTGTGGNSNQPQHFGDGTRLSIL.

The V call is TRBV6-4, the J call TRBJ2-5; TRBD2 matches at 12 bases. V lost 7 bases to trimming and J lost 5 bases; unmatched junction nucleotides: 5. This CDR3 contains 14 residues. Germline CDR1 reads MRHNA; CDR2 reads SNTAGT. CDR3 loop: CASNRLAGAETQYF. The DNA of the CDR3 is TGTGCCAGCAATAGACTAGCGGGAGCGGAGACCCAGTACTTC.

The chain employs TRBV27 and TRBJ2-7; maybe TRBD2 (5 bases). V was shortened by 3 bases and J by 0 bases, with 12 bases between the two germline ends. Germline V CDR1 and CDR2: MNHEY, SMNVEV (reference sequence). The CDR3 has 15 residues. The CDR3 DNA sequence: TGTGCCAGCAGTTTGATGAGCGGAAGCTCCTACGAGCAGTACTTC. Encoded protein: CASSLMSGSSYEQYF.

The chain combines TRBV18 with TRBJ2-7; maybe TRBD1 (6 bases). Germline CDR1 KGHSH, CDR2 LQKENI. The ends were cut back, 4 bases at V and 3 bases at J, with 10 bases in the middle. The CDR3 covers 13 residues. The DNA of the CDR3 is TGTGCCAGCTCACGGTCACAGGGCTACGAGCAGTACTTC. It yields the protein CASSRSQGYEQYF. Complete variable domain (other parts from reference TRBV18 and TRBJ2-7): NAGVMQNPRHLVRRRGQEARLRCSPMKGHSHVYWYRQLPEEGLKFMVYLQKENIIDESGMPKERFSAEFPKEGPSILRIQQVVRGDSAAYFCASSRSQGYEQYFGPGTRLTVT.

As DNA, the CDR3 is TGTGCCAGTAGGGACTTGGACTCCCCCAGGAACACTGAAGCTTTCTTT. It encodes CASRDLDSPRNTEAFF. The genes are TRBV19 and TRBJ1-1; D is unclear. Between the trimmed V and J ends, which lost 6 bases and 1 base, there was a span of 18 bases. Germline V gene lookup returns CDR1 LNHDA and CDR2 SQIVND (reference sequence). The CDR3 loop spans 16 amino acids.

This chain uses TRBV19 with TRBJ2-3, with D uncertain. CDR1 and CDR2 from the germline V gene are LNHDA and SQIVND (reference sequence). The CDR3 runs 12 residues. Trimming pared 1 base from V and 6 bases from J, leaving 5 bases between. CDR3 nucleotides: TGTGCCAGTAGTATAGCGAGCGATACGCAGTATTTT. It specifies CASSIASDTQYF.

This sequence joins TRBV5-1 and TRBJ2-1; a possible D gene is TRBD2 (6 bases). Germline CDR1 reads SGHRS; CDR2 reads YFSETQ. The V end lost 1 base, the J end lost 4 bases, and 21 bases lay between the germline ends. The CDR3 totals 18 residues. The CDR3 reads CASSLTSSGPSPYNEQFF. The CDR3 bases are TGCGCCAGCAGCTTGACGTCGAGCGGGCCTTCGCCATACAATGAGCAGTTCTTC.

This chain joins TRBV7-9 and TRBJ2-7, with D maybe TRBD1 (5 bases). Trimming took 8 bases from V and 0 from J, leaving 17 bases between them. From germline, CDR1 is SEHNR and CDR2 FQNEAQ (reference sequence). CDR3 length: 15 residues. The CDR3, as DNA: TGTGCCAGCGGCTGGTTGGGGCCCAGCTCCTACGAGCAGTACTTC. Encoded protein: CASGWLGPSSYEQYF.

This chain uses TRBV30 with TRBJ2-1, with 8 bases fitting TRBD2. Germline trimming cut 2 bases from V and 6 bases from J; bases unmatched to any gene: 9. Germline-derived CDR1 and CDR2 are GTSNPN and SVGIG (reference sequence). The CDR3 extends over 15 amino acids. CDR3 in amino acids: CAWSFTSGLGNEQFF. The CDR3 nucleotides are TGTGCCTGGAGTTTTACTAGCGGCCTGGGCAATGAGCAGTTCTTC. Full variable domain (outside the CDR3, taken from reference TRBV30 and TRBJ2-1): SQTIHQWPATLVQPVGSPLSLECTVEGTSNPNLYWYRQAAGRGLQLLFYSVGIGQISSEVPQNLSASRPQDRQFILSSKKLLLSDSGFYLCAWSFTSGLGNEQFFGPGTRLTVL.

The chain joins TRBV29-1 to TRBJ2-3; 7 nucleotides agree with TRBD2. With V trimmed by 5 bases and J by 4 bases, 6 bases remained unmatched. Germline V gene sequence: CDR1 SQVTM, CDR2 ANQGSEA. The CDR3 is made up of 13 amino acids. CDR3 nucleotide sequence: TGCAGCGTTAGCGGCGGGAGTTCAGATACGCAGTATTTT. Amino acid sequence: CSVSGGSSDTQYF.

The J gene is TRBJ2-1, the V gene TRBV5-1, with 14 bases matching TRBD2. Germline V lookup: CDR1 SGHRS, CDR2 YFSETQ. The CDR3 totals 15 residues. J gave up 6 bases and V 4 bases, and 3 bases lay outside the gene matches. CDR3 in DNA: TGCGCCAGCAGCGAGGGACTAGCGGGAGCCAATGAGCAGTTCTTC. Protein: CASSEGLAGANEQFF.

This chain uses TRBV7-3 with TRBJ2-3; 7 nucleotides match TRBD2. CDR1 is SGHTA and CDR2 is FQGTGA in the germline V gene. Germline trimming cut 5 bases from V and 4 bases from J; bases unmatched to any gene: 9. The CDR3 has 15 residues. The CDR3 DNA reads TGTGCCAGCAGCCTCGCCGGGACTATTGCAGATACGCAGTATTTT. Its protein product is CASSLAGTIADTQYF.

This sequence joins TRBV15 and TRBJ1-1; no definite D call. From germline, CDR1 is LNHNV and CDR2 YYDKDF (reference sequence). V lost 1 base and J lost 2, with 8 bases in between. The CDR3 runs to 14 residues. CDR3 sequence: CATSRVTLNTEAFF. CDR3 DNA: TGTGCCACCAGCAGAGTGACACTTAACACTGAAGCTTTCTTT.

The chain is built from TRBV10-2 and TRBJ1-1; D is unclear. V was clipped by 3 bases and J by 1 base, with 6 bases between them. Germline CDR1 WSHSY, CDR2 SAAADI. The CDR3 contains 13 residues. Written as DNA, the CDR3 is TGCGCCAGCAGTGAAATTAAGAACACTGAAGCTTTCTTT. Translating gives CASSEIKNTEAFF.

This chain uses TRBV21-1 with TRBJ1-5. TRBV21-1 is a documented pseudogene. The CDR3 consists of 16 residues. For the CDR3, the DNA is TGTGCCAGCAGCTCTCCGGGAGCAGGGAGCAATCAGCCCCAGCATTTT. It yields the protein CASSSPGAGSNQPQHF.

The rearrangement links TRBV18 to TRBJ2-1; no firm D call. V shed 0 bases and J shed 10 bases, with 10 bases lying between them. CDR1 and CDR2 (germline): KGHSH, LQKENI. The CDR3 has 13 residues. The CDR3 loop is CASSPPGVREQFF. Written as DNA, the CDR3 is TGTGCCAGCTCACCACCTGGAGTGAGGGAGCAGTTCTTC.

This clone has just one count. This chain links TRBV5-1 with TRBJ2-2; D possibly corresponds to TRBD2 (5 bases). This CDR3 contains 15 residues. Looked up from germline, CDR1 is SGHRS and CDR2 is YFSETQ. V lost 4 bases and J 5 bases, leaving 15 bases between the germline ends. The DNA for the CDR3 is TGCGCCAGCAGCAAACGACGGGGAGAAACCGGGGAGCTGTTTTTT. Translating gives CASSKRRGETGELFF. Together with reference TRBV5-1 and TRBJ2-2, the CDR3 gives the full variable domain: KAGVTQTPRYLIKTRGQQVTLSCSPISGHRSVSWYQQTPGQGLQFLFEYFSETQRNKGNFPGRFSGRQFSNSRSEMNVSTLELGDSALYLCASSKRRGETGELFFGEGSRLTVL.